These 17 T cell receptor beta chains were sequenced from one sample in a study of T cell responses to AZD1222 COVID-19 vaccine (dated by TCRdb to about 2021). Library method: the immunoSEQ multiplex PCR assay. The clones in this table, taken by TCRdb from immuneACCESS, are in-frame only. Not every clone is retained; where verified, under half of the shortfall comes from an unresolved V gene, and the cause of the rest is unknown. Present in this sample are 40,000 to 45,000 clones, about 82% of which were seen just once. The ten most abundant clones make up roughly 22% of the sample. The sample's time point label, decoded: about 28 days (+/-7) after the second vaccine dose. In the paper's terms, the treatment or condition label means: meningococcal conjugate vaccine given as trial control. The sequenced sample was peripheral blood, obtained 28 days after the second dose of the MenACWY control vaccine. These receptors were obtained from an adult who received the MenACWY meningococcal vaccine as a control.

This clone has a handful of counts. The V gene is TRBV7-2, the J gene TRBJ1-1, with D unclear. Per germline, CDR1 SGHTA and CDR2 FQGNSA. Trimming took 4 bases from V and 0 from J, leaving 12 bases between them. This CDR3 is 15 amino acids long. Here the CDR3 reads CASSYGVRVNTEAFF. The CDR3, as DNA: TGTGCCAGCAGCTACGGAGTTCGGGTGAACACTGAAGCTTTCTTT.

The chain employs TRBV19 and TRBJ2-1, with 11 nucleotides matching TRBD2. CDR3 length: 18 residues. J gave up 3 bases and V 6 bases, and 13 bases lay outside the gene matches. Per germline, CDR1 LNHDA and CDR2 SQIVND (reference sequence). CDR3 coding DNA: TGTGCCAGTAGCGTAGAGGGGCGACTAGCGGGGCTCTACAATGAGCAGTTCTTC. This translates into CASSVEGRLAGLYNEQFF. Filled out from reference TRBV19 and TRBJ2-1, the complete variable domain reads DGGITQSPKYLFRKEGQNVTLSCEQNLNHDAMYWYRQDPGQGLRLIYYSQIVNDFQKGDIAEGYSVSREKKESFPLTVTSAQKNPTAFYLCASSVEGRLAGLYNEQFFGPGTRLTVL.

This rearrangement joins TRBV5-1 to TRBJ2-2; a possible D gene is TRBD1 (5 bases). Looked up from germline, CDR1 is SGHRS and CDR2 is YFSETQ. Trimming cost V 7 bases and J 0 bases, with 25 bases left between them. This CDR3 has 19 residues. CDR3 amino acids: CASGPRSPLGDTNTGELFF. The CDR3 nucleotides read TGCGCCAGCGGTCCCAGAAGTCCATTAGGGGATACGAACACCGGGGAGCTGTTTTTT.

V is TRBV10-3 and J is TRBJ2-5; D might be TRBD1 (6 bases). Germline V lookup: CDR1 ENHRY, CDR2 SYGVKD. Deletions cut 5 bases from V and 4 bases from J, with 11 bases between. The CDR3 has 13 amino acids. The CDR3 DNA reads as TGTGCCATCAGTAAACCAGGGGCAGAGACCCAGTACTTC. Residues: CAISKPGAETQYF.

This chain joins TRBV6-4 and TRBJ2-5, with D possibly being TRBD2 (7 bases). Germline V gene lookup returns CDR1 MRHNA and CDR2 SNTAGT. The CDR3 totals 15 residues. V shed 6 bases and J shed 4 bases, with 18 bases lying between them. CDR3 DNA sequence: TGTGCCAGCAGCCGGGAGGCGGGGGCCCCAGAGACCCAGTACTTC. Its translation: CASSREAGAPETQYF.

The rearrangement links TRBV28 to TRBJ2-7; 9 bases agree with TRBD2. V shed 3 bases, J shed 3 bases, and the junction held 6 bases outside the gene matches. Germline V gene lookup returns CDR1 MDHEN and CDR2 SYDVKM. CDR3 length: 15 residues. CDR3 amino acids: CASSLAGTSNYEQYF. CDR3 coding DNA: TGTGCCAGCAGTTTGGCCGGGACTAGCAACTACGAGCAGTACTTC.

This chain joins TRBV6-5 and TRBJ2-1, with 11 positions matching TRBD2. Unmatched junction bases numbered 9, after V lost 1 base and J lost 10 bases. The CDR3 sequence is 16 residues long. Germline CDR1 is MNHEY and CDR2 is SVGAGI. CDR3 protein: CASSYLLAGDPIEQFF. The CDR3 DNA is TGTGCCAGCAGTTACTTACTAGCGGGGGACCCTATAGAGCAGTTCTTC.

The V and J genes are TRBV5-6 and TRBJ2-3, with TRBD2 identical over 12 bases. CDR1 SGHDT and CDR2 YYEEEE come from the germline V gene. V shed 2 bases and J 0 bases; nucleotides not matched to a gene: 1. This CDR3 comprises 16 residues. CDR3: CASSFLAGGSTDTQYF. The CDR3 DNA is TGTGCCAGCAGCTTTCTAGCGGGGGGGAGCACAGATACGCAGTATTTT.

The chain has TRBV20-1 and TRBJ1-6; the D gene is possibly TRBD1 (5 bases). The CDR3 spans 17 residues. Germline V lookup: CDR1 DFQATT, CDR2 SNEGSKA (reference sequence). Trimming took off 3 bases at V and 10 bases at J, with 25 bases between the two ends. CDR3 sequence: CSASSPFGVLRGSPLHF. The CDR3 nucleotides read TGCAGTGCTAGTAGCCCCTTTGGAGTGTTAAGGGGATCACCCCTCCACTTT.

The genes are TRBV27 and TRBJ2-2; D unresolved. Germline CDR1 reads MNHEY; CDR2 reads SMNVEV (reference sequence). The CDR3 totals 14 residues. V was shortened by 4 bases and J by 3 bases, with 9 bases between the two germline ends. CDR3: CASSSRLDTGELFF. CDR3 coding DNA: TGTGCCAGCAGTTCCCGTCTTGACACCGGGGAGCTGTTTTTT.

This chain's CDR3 is CASSPTAAQDRAGAFF. In DNA, the CDR3 is TGTGCCAGCAGCCCAACTGCTGCCCAGGACAGGGCGGGAGCTTTCTTT. This chain uses TRBV5-6 with TRBJ1-1; TRBD1 matches at 8 bases. This CDR3 spans 16 amino acids. The germline V gene encodes CDR1 SGHDT and CDR2 YYEEEE. After removal of 4 bases from V and 10 bases from J, the junction contained 18 bases not matched to a gene.

In nucleotides, the CDR3 is TGCAGCGTTGAAGGTGGCGGCGTTAGGAATGAGCAGTTCTTC. Residues: CSVEGGGVRNEQFF. The chain employs TRBV29-1 and TRBJ2-1; D gene uncertain. Germline assignment: CDR1 SQVTM and CDR2 ANQGSEA. V was trimmed by 1 base and J by 7 bases, leaving 14 bases between them. The CDR3 has 14 amino acids.

The rearrangement links TRBV29-1 to TRBJ1-5; 8 nucleotides align to TRBD1. This CDR3 has 14 residues. V dropped 6 bases and J dropped 0; count of bases not matched to a gene: 4. Germline V gives CDR1 SQVTM, CDR2 ANQGSEA. The CDR3 sequence is CSVRTGTSNQPQHF. In DNA, the CDR3 is TGCAGCGTCCGGACAGGGACTAGCAATCAGCCCCAGCATTTT.

This clone was observed once. The chain uses TRBV5-4 and TRBJ1-3; D ambiguous. Trimming removed 3 bases at V and 0 bases at J, with 7 bases between. Germline loops: CDR1 SGHNT, CDR2 YYREEE (reference sequence). This CDR3 has 14 residues. The CDR3 nucleotides read TGTGCCAGCAGCTCCGAGGGCTCTGGAAACACCATATATTTT. Protein: CASSSEGSGNTIYF.

The chain uses TRBV6-5 and TRBJ1-3, with a weak D call TRBD1 (6 bases). The CDR3 contains 14 residues. CDR1 and CDR2 (germline): MNHEY, SVGAGI. Trimming stripped 7 bases from V and 1 base from J, with 11 bases between. As DNA, the CDR3 is TGTGCCAGCAAGGGGGGGCAGTCTGGAAACACCATATATTTT. Amino acid sequence: CASKGGQSGNTIYF.

The chain links TRBV5-4 to TRBJ1-1; the match to TRBD1 covers 8 bases. This CDR3 comprises 14 residues. V trimming: 5 bases; J trimming: 5 bases; junction bases outside the gene matches: 8. The germline gives CDR1 SGHNT, CDR2 YYREEE (reference sequence). CDR3 amino acids: CASSIQGARTEAFF. Here the CDR3 DNA reads TGTGCCAGCAGTATTCAGGGGGCGCGGACTGAAGCTTTCTTT.

The V call is TRBV4-1, the J call TRBJ1-2; weak D call: TRBD1 (5 bases). Trimming took off 0 bases at V and 11 bases at J, with 13 bases between the two ends. The length of the CDR3 is 13 residues. Germline CDR1 reads MGHRA; CDR2 reads YSYEKL. The CDR3, as DNA: TGCGCCAGCAGCCAAGATCCCGCAGGGAAATACACCTTC. Its translation: CASSQDPAGKYTF.